This passage covers 5 T cell receptor beta chains from one sample sequenced in a study of CD8 T cell repertoires and HIV-1 epitope variants. No antigen is known for these receptors. Data came from immunoSEQ multiplex PCR; TCRdb stores just in-frame clones and leaves some out. The data contain around 4,500 clones, 65% to 70% of them singletons. Specimen: cultured CD8+ T cells derived from PBMCs. The receptors here all came from a male donor with HIV.

This clone was picked up a small number of times. This chain links TRBV11-2 with TRBJ2-1; unclear D gene. V was cut by 5 bases and J by 9 bases, with 11 bases left in between. The CDR3 consists of 12 residues. The germline V gene has CDR1 SGHAT and CDR2 FQNNGV. The CDR3 loop reads CASSPPQVEQFF. CDR3 in DNA: TGTGCCAGCAGCCCACCTCAGGTTGAGCAGTTCTTC.

J is TRBJ2-2 and V is TRBV25-1; D ambiguous. This CDR3 spans 11 amino acids. The germline V gene has CDR1 MGHDK and CDR2 SYGVNS. With 8 bases removed from V and 4 bases from J, the gap between germline ends came to 5 bases. The CDR3 coding sequence is TGTGCCAGCCATCTCACCGGGGAGCTGTTTTTT. Amino acids: CASHLTGELFF. Drawing the rest from reference TRBV25-1 and TRBJ2-2, the complete variable domain is EADIYQTPRYLVIGTGKKITLECSQTMGHDKMYWYQQDPGMELHLIHYSYGVNSTEKGDLSSESTVSRIRTEHFPLTLESARPSHTSQYLCASHLTGELFFGEGSRLTVL.

The CDR3 region is CASSAQQGIHTEAFF. The DNA of the CDR3 is TGCGCCAGCAGCGCCCAACAGGGGATCCACACTGAAGCTTTCTTT. The gene calls are TRBV5-1 and TRBJ1-1; 7 bases are a match to TRBD1. The CDR3 runs to 15 residues. Germline V lookup: CDR1 SGHRS, CDR2 YFSETQ. With V trimmed by 4 bases and J by 3 bases, 9 bases remained unmatched.

The chain combines TRBV14 with TRBJ2-3, with 11 bases fitting TRBD1. In germline, CDR1 is SGHDN, CDR2 FVKESK. The ends lost 1 base at V and 3 bases at J; junction bases unmatched: 6. The length of the CDR3 is 17 residues. CDR3 loop: CASSQARGQGATDTQYF. CDR3 nucleotides: TGTGCCAGCAGCCAAGCGAGAGGACAGGGGGCAACAGATACGCAGTATTTT.

The J gene is TRBJ2-1, the V gene TRBV6-1; no firm D call. Germline CDR1 is MNHNS and CDR2 is SASEGT. Trimming removed 6 bases at V and 3 bases at J, with 15 bases between. This CDR3 comprises 15 residues. CDR3 DNA: TGTGCCAGCAGCGAATCCCCCCCAGTCTACAATGAGCAGTTCTTC. As protein: CASSESPPVYNEQFF.